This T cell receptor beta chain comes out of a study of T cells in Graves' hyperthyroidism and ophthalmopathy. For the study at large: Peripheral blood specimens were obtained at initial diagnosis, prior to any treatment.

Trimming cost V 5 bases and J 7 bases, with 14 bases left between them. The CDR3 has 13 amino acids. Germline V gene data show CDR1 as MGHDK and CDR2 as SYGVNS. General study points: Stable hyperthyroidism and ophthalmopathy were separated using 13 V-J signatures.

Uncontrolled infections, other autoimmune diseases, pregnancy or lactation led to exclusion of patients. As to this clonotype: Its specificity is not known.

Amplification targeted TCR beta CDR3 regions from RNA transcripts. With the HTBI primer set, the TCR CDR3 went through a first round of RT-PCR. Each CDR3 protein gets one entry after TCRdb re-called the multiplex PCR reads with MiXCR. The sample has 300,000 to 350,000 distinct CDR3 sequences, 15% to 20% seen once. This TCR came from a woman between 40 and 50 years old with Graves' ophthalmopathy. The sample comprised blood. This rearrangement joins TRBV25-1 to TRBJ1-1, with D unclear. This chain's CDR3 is CASSSLFTLEAFF. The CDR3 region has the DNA TGTGCCAGCAGTTCCCTCTTCACGCTTGAAGCTTTCTTT. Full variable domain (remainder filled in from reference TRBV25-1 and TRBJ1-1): EADIYQTPRYLVIGTGKKITLECSQTMGHDKMYWYQQDPGMELHLIHYSYGVNSTEKGDLSSESTVSRIRTEHFPLTLESARPSHTSQYLCASSSLFTLEAFFGQGTRLTVV.